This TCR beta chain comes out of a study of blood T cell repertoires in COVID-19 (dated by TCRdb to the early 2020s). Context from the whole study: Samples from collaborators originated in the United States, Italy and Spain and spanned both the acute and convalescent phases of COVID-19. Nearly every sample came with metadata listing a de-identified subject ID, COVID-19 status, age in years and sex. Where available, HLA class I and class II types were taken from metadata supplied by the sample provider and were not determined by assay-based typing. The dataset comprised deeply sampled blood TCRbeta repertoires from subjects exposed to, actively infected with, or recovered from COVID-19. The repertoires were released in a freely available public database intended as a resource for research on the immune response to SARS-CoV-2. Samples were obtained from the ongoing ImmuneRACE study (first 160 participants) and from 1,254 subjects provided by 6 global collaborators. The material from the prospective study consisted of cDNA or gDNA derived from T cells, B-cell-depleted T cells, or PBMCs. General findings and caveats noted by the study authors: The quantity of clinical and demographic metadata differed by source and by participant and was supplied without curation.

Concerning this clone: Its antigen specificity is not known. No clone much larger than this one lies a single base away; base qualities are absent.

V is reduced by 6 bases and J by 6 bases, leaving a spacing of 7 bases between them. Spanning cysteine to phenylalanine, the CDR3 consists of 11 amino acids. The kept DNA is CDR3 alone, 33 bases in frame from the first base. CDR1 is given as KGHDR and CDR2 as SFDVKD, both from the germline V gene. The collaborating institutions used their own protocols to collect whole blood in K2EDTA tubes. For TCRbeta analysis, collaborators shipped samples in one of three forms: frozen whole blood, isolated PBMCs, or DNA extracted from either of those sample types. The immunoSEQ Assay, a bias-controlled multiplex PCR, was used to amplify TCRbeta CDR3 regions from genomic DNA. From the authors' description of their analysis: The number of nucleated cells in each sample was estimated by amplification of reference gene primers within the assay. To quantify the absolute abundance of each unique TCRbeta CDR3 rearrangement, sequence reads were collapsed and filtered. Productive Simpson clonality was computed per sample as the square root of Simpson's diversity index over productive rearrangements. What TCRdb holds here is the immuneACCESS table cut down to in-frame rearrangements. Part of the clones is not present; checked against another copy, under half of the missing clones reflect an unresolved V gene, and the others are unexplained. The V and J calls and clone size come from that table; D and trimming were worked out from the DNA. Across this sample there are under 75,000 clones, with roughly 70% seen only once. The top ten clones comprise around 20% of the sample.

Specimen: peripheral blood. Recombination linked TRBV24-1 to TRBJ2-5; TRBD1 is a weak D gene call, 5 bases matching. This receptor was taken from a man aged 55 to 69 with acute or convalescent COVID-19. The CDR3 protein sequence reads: CATSLGQTQYF. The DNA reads TGTGCCACCAGTCTGGGGCAGACCCAGTACTTC.